This T cell receptor (beta chain) was profiled in a study of OX40 agonist ivuxolimab in advanced cancers. The CDR3 is 13 residues long. Germline V gene sequence: CDR1 SGDLS, CDR2 YYNGEE. V was pared by 3 bases and J by 8 bases, with 11 bases between. Assay used: immunoSEQ multiplex PCR; TCRdb lists only in-frame clones, some missing. Found here are about 40,000 clones, approximately 89% of them singletons; the top ten hold around 25%. The sample consisted of CD4+ or CD8+ T cells sorted from blood, taken in a trial of the OX40 agonist ivuxolimab. The sequence came from an adult with an advanced solid tumor such as melanoma, head and neck, liver or kidney cancer. The chain combines TRBV9 with TRBJ1-4; no clear D. The CDR3 region has the DNA TGTGCCAGCAGCGCCCAGAATGGCGAAAAACTGTTTTTT. Amino acids: CASSAQNGEKLFF.